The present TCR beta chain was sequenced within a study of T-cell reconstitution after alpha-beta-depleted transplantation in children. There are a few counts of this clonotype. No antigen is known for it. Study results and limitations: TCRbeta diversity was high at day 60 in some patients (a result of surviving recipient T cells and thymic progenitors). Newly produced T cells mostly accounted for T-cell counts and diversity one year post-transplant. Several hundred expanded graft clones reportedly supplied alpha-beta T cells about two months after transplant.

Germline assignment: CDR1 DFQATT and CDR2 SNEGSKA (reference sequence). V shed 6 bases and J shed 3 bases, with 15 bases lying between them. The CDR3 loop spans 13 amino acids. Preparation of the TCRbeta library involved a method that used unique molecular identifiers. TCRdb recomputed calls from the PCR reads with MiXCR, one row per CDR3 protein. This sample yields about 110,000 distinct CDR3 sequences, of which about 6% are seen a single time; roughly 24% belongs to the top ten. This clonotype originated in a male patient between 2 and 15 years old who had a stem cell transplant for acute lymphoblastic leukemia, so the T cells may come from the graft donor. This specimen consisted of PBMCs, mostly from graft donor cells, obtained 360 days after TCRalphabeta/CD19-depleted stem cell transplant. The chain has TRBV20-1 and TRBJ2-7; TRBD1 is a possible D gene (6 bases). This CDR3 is CSARGQGFYEQYF. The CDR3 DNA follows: TGCAGTGCCCGTGGGCAGGGGTTCTACGAGCAGTACTTC.